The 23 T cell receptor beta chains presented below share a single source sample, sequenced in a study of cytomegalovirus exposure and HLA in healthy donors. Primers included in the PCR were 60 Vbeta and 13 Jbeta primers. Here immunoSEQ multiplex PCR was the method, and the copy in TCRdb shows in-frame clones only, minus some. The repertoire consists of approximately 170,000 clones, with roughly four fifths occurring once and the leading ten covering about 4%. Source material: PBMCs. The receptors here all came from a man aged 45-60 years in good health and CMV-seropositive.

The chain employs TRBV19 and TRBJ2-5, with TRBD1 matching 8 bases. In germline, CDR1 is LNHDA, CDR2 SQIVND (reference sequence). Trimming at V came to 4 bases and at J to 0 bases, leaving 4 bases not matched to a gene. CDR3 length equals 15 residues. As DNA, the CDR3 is TGTGCCAGTAGTACGGGACAGGTGAACCAAGAGACCCAGTACTTC. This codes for CASSTGQVNQETQYF. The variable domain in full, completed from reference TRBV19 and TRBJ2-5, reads DGGITQSPKYLFRKEGQNVTLSCEQNLNHDAMYWYRQDPGQGLRLIYYSQIVNDFQKGDIAEGYSVSREKKESFPLTVTSAQKNPTAFYLCASSTGQVNQETQYFGPGTRLLVL.

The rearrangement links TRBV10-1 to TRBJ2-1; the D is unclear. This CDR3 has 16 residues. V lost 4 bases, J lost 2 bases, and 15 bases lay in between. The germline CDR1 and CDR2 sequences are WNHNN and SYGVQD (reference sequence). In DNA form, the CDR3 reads TGCGCCAGCAGTGTCCGCCGGTCCCCTCCCTACAATGAGCAGTTCTTC. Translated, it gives CASSVRRSPPYNEQFF.

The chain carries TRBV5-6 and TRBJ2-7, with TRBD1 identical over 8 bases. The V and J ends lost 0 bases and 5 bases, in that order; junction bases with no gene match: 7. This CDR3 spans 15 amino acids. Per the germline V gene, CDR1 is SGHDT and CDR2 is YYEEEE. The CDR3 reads CASSLVGQGFDEQYF. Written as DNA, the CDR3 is TGTGCCAGCAGCTTGGTAGGACAGGGCTTCGACGAGCAGTACTTC.

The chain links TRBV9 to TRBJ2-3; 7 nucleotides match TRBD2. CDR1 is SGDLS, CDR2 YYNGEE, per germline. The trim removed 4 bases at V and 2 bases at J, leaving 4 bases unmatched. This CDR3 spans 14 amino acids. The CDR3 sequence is CASSPTSFTDTQYF. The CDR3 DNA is TGTGCCAGCAGCCCGACTAGCTTCACAGATACGCAGTATTTT.

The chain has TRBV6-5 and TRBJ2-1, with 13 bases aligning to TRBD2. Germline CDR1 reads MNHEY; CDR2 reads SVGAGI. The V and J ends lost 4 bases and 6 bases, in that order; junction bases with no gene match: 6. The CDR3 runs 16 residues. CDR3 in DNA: TGTGCCAGCAGTTTCTCACTAGCGGGGGGGATCAATGAGCAGTTCTTC. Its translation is CASSFSLAGGINEQFF.

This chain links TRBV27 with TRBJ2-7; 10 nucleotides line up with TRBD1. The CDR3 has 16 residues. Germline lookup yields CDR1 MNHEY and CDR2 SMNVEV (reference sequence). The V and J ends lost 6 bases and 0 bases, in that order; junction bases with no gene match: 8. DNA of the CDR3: TGTGCCAGCAGCGGGACAGGGGAGGACGGCTCCTACGAGCAGTACTTC. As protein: CASSGTGEDGSYEQYF.

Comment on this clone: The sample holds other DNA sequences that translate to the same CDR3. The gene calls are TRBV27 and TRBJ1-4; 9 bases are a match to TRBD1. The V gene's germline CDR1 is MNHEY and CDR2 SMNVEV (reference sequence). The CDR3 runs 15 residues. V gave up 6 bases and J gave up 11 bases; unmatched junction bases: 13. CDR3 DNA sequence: TGTGCCAGCAGCCTCGGGGACAGGGCTATAGGGAAACTGTTTTTT. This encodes CASSLGDRAIGKLFF.

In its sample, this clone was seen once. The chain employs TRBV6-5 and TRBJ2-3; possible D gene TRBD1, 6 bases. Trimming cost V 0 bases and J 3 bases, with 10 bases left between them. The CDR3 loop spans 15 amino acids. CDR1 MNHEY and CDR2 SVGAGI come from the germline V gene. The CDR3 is CASSYSGRGTDTQYF. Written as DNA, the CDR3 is TGTGCCAGCAGTTACTCCGGCAGGGGAACAGATACGCAGTATTTT.

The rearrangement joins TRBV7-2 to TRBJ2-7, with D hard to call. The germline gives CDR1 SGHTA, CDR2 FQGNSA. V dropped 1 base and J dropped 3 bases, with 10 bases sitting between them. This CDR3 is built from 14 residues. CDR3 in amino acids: CASSLVFELYEQYF. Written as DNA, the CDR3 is TGTGCCAGCAGCTTAGTTTTTGAGCTCTACGAGCAGTACTTC.

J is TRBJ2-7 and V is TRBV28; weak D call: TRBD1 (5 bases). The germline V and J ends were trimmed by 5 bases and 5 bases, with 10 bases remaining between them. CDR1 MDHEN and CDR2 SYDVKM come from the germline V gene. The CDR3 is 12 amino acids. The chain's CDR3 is CASSPSGNEQYF. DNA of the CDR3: TGTGCCAGCAGTCCCTCAGGGAACGAGCAGTACTTC.

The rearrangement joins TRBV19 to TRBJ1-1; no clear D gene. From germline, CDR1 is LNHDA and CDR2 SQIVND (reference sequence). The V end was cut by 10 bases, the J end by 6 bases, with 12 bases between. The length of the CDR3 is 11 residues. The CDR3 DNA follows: TGTGCCACATCAGCGGGGTCTGAAGCTTTCTTT. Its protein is CATSAGSEAFF.

CDR3 sequence reads: CAWSLGQGGEKLFF. The CDR3 coding sequence is TGTGCCTGGAGTCTGGGACAGGGGGGCGAAAAACTGTTTTTT. The chain links TRBV30 to TRBJ1-4; 11 nucleotides agree with TRBD1. The CDR3 totals 14 residues. Germline V gene lookup returns CDR1 GTSNPN and CDR2 SVGIG (reference sequence). V shed 2 bases and J 8 bases; nucleotides not matched to a gene: 4.

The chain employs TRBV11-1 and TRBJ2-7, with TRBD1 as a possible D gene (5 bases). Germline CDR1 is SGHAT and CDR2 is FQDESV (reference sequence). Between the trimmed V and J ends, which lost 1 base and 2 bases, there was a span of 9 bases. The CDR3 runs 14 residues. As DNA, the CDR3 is TGTGCCAGCAGCTTAGGTATGGGGCCCTACGAGCAGTACTTC. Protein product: CASSLGMGPYEQYF.

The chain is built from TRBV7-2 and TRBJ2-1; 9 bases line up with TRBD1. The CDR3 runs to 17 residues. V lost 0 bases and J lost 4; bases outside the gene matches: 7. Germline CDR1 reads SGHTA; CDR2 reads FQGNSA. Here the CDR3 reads CASSLAAGTGLYNEQFF. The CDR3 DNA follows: TGTGCCAGCAGCTTAGCGGCCGGGACAGGGCTTTACAATGAGCAGTTCTTC.

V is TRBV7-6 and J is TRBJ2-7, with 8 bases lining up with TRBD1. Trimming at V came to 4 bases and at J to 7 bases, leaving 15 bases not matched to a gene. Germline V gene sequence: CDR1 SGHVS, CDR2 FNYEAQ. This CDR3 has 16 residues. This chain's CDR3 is CASSSPSGQGTWEQYF. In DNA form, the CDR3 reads TGTGCCAGCAGCTCCCCTTCCGGACAGGGTACTTGGGAGCAGTACTTC.

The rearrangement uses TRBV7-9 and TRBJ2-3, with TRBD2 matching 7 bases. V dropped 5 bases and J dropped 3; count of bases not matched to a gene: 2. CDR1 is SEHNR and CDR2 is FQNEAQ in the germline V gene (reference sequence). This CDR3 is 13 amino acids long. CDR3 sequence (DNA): TGTGCCAGCAGCACGGGGGGAACAGATACGCAGTATTTT. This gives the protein CASSTGGTDTQYF.

The CDR3 loop reads CASSFPGLLNTEAFF. The CDR3 DNA is TGTGCCAGCAGCTTTCCGGGACTCCTGAACACTGAAGCTTTCTTT. The rearrangement joins TRBV7-9 to TRBJ1-1, with D perhaps TRBD1 (5 bases). CDR1 and CDR2 from the germline V gene are SEHNR and FQNEAQ (reference sequence). The CDR3 is 15 residues long. The germline V and J ends were trimmed by 3 bases and 0 bases, with 11 bases remaining between them.

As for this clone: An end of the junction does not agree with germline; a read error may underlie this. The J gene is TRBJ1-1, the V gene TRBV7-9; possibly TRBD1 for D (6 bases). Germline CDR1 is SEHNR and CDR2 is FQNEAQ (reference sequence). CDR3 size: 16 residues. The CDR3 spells CSSSDTPDRTNTEAFF. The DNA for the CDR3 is TGTTCCAGCAGCGATACCCCAGACAGGACGAACACTGAAGCTTTCTTT.

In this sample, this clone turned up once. The CDR3 here is CASSPGRRSSYEQYF. CDR3 DNA: TGTGCCAGCAGCCCAGGGCGTAGGAGCTCCTACGAGCAGTACTTC. V and J are TRBV5-4 and TRBJ2-7, with D maybe TRBD1 (5 bases). Per germline, CDR1 SGHNT and CDR2 YYREEE (reference sequence). The V gene lost 4 bases and the J gene lost 0 bases, with 14 bases spanning the gap. The CDR3 runs 15 residues.

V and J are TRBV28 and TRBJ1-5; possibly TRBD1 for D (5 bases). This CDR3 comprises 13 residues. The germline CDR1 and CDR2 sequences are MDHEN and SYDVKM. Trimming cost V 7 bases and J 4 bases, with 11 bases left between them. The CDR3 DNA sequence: TGTGCCAGCAACCTGGGGGGAAATCAGCCCCAGCATTTT. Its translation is CASNLGGNQPQHF.

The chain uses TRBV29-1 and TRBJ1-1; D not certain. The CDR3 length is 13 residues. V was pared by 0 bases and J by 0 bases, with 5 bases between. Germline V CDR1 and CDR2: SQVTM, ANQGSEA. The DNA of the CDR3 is TGCAGCGTTGAAGATCAAATGAACACTGAAGCTTTCTTT. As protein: CSVEDQMNTEAFF.

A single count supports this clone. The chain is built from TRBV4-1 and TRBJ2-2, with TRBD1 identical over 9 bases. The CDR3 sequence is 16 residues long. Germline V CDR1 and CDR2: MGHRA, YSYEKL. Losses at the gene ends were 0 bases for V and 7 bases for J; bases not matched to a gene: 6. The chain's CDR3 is CASSQDGTGIRGELFF. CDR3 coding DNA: TGCGCCAGCAGCCAAGACGGGACAGGGATACGCGGGGAGCTGTTTTTT.

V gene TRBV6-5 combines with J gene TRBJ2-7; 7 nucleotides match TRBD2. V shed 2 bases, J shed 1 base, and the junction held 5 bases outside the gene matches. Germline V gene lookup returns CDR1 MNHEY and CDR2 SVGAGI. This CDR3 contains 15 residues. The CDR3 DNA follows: TGTGCCAGCAGTTACGGGTCTAGCGGTTCCTACGAGCAGTACTTC. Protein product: CASSYGSSGSYEQYF.